The following is a T cell receptor (beta chain) sequence with its context. Library construction for TCR beta used iRepertoire HTBI primers and Arm-PCR of CDR3 regions. TCRdb independently ran MiXCR on the multiplex PCR reads; one entry per CDR3 protein. Among some 370,000 distinct CDR3 sequences listed, roughly 23% were seen once. The data belong to a study of regulatory T cells in long-lasting Graves disease. The CDR3 covers 15 residues. The V segment lost 4 bases and the J segment 9 bases; nucleotides outside the gene matches: 10. In germline, CDR1 is SGHRS, CDR2 YFSETQ. The sample's time point: persistent/refractory GD, antithyroid drugs over 5 years with positive TRAb. PBMC RNA was the source of the TCR library.

This material consisted of peripheral blood mononuclear cells (PBMCs), taken when the disease was refractory, from a patient treated with antithyroid drugs. The source of this sequence is a middle-aged woman with Graves disease. V gene TRBV5-1 combines with J gene TRBJ2-4; 10 nucleotides agree with TRBD2. CDR3 loop: CASSRSSGREGIQYF. In nucleotides, the CDR3 is TGCGCCAGCAGCCGGTCTAGCGGGAGAGAGGGCATTCAGTACTTC.